The sequence of this T cell receptor beta chain was determined in a study of post-analysis software for immune sequencing data. Overall study: Multiple sclerosis in the patients followed relapsing-remitting, secondary progressive and progressive-relapsing courses. Study-wide findings and caveats: Batch-matched samples strongly co-clustered by F measure. Controls significantly exceeded multiple sclerosis patients in normalized Chao1 diversity. With TRBV5-6, TRBV5-1 and TRBV20-1 included, about five TRBV segments were more frequent in patients than in controls.

This clonotype was counted only a few times. The target antigen is unknown. Unique molecular identifiers had been added to the TCR beta cDNA libraries. Each CDR3 protein is one row after TCRdb ran MiXCR on the PCR reads. In the table there are roughly 730,000 distinct CDR3 sequences, around 27% of which are singletons. Trimming took off 0 bases at V and 4 bases at J, with 9 bases between the two ends. The V gene's germline CDR1 is MNHNY and CDR2 SVGAGI (reference sequence). The CDR3 is made up of 14 amino acids. J is TRBJ1-1 and V is TRBV6-6; D uncertain. The clonotype was recovered from a girl aged 5-17 years with multiple sclerosis. Sequencing was carried out using blood. The CDR3 protein is CASSYSREGTEAFF. CDR3 DNA sequence: TGTGCCAGCAGTTACTCGCGGGAGGGCACTGAAGCTTTCTTT.